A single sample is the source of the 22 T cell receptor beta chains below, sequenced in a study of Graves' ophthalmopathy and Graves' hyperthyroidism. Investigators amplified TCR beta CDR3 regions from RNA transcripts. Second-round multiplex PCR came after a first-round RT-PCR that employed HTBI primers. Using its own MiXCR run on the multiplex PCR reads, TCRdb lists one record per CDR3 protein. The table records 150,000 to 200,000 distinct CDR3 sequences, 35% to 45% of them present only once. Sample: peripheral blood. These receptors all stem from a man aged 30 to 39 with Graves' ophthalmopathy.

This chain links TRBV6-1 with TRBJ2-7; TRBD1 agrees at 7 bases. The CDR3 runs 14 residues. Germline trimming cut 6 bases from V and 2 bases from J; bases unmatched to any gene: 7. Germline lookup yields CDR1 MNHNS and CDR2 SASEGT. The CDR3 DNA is TGTGCCAGCAGGTCCGGGACAGCGACCTACGAGCAGTACTTC. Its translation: CASRSGTATYEQYF.

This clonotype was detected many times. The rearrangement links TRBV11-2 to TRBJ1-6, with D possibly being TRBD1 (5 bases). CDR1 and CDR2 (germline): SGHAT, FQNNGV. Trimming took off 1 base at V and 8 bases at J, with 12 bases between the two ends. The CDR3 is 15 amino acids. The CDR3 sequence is CASSLVRAEDSPLHF. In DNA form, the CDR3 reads TGTGCCAGCAGCTTAGTCAGGGCAGAGGATTCACCCCTCCACTTT.

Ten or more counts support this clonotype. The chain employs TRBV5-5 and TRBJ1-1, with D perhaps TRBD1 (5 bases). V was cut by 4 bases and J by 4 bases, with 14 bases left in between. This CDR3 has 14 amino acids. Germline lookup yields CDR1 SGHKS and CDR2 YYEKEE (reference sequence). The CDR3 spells CASSPTGGFTEAFF. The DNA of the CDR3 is TGTGCCAGCAGCCCTACAGGTGGTTTCACTGAAGCTTTCTTT.

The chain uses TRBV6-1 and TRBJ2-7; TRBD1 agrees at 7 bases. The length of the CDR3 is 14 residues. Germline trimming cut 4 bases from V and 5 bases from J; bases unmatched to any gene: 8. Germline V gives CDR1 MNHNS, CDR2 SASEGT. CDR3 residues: CASSAPRDSHEQYF. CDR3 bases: TGTGCCAGCAGTGCTCCCCGGGACAGTCACGAGCAGTACTTC.

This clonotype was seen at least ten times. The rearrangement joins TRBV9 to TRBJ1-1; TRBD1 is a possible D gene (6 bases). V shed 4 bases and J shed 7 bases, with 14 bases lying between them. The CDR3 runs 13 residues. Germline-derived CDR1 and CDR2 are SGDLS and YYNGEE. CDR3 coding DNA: TGTGCCAGCAGCCCCCGGGGGGCAATTGAAGCTTTCTTT. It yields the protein CASSPRGAIEAFF.

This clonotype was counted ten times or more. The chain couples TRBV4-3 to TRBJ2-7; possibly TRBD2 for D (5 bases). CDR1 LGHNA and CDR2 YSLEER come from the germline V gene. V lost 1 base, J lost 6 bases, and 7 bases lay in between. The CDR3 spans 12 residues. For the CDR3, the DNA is TGCGCCAGCAGCCAAGTACTAGGCGAGCAGTACTTC. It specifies CASSQVLGEQYF.

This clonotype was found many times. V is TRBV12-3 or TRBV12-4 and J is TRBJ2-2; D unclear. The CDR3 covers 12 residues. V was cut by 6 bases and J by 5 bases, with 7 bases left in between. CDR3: CASSPGTGELFF. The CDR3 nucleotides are TGTGCCAGCAGCCCCGGAACCGGGGAGCTGTTTTTT.

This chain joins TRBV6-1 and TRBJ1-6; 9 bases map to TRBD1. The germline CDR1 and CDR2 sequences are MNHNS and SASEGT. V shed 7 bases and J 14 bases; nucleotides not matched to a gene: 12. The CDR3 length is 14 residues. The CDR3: CASTQGASLWTLHF. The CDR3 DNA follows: TGTGCCAGCACACAGGGGGCCTCTCTATGGACCCTCCACTTT.

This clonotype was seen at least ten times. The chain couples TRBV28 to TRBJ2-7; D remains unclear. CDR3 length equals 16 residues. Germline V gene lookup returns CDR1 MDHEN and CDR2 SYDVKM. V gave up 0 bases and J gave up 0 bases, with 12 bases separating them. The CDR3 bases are TGTGCCAGCAGTTTATGGTCGGCTGATAGCTCCTACGAGCAGTACTTC. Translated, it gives CASSLWSADSSYEQYF. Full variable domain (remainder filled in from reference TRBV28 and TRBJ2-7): DVKVTQSSRYLVKRTGEKVFLECVQDMDHENMFWYRQDPGLGLRLIYFSYDVKMKEKGDIPEGYSVSREKKERFSLILESASTNQTSMYLCASSLWSADSSYEQYFGPGTRLTVT.

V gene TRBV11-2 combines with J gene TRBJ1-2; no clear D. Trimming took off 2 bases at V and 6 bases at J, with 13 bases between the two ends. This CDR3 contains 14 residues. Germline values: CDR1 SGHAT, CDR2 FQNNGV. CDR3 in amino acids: CASSLSLWGDGYTF. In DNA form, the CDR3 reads TGTGCCAGCAGCTTATCGCTCTGGGGAGATGGCTACACCTTC.

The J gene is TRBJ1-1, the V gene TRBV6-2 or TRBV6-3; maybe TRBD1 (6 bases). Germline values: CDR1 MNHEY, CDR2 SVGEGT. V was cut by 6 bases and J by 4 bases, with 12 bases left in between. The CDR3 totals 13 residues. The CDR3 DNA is TGTGCCAGCAGCCTCCAGGGGACCACTGAAGCTTTCTTT. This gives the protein CASSLQGTTEAFF.

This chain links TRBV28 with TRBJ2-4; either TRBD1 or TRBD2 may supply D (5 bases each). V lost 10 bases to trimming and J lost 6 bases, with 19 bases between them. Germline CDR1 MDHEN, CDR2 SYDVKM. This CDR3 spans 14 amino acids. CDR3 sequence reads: CATSSRRGRNIQYF. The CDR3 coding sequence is TGTGCCACTAGTTCAAGACGGGGCCGAAACATTCAGTACTTC.

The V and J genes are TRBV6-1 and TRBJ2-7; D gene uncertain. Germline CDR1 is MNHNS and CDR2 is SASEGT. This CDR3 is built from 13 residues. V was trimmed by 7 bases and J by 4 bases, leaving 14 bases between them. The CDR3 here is CASKTGNGYEQYF. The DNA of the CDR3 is TGTGCCAGCAAGACGGGTAATGGGTACGAGCAGTACTTC.

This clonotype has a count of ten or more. Here the CDR3 reads CASSDGYSNQPQHF. The CDR3 DNA sequence: TGTGCCAGTTCGGACGGTTATAGCAATCAGCCCCAGCATTTT. The rearrangement links TRBV19 to TRBJ1-5; D not certain. V lost 8 bases to trimming and J lost 0 bases, with 11 bases between them. Germline-derived CDR1 and CDR2 are LNHDA and SQIVND (reference sequence). The CDR3 runs 14 residues. Based on the CDR3 plus reference TRBV19 and TRBJ1-5, the full variable domain is DGGITQSPKYLFRKEGQNVTLSCEQNLNHDAMYWYRQDPGQGLRLIYYSQIVNDFQKGDIAEGYSVSREKKESFPLTVTSAQKNPTAFYLCASSDGYSNQPQHFGDGTRLSIL.

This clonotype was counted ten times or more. CDR3 nucleotide sequence: TGTGCCAGTAGTATTAGGGTCGGACAGCCCCAGCATTTT. Protein sequence: CASSIRVGQPQHF. The chain recombines TRBV19 with TRBJ1-5; D gene ambiguous. The CDR3 contains 13 residues. V gave up 3 bases and J gave up 7 bases, with 10 bases separating them. The germline V gene has CDR1 LNHDA and CDR2 SQIVND (reference sequence).

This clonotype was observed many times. CDR3 region: CASSYAHYEQYF. CDR3 bases: TGTGCCAGCAGTTACGCCCACTACGAGCAGTACTTC. The V gene is TRBV6-2 or TRBV6-3, the J gene TRBJ2-7; D is unclear. V shed 2 bases and J shed 3 bases, with 5 bases lying between them. Germline CDR1 and CDR2: MNHEY and SVGEGT. This CDR3 is 12 amino acids long.

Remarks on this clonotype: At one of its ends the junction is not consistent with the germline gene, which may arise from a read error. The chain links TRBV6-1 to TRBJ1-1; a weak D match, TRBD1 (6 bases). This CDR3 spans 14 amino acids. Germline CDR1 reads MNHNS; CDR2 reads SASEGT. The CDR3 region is CASSEQPWDTKAFF. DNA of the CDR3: TGTGCCAGCAGTGAACAGCCGTGGGACACTAAAGCTTTCTTT.

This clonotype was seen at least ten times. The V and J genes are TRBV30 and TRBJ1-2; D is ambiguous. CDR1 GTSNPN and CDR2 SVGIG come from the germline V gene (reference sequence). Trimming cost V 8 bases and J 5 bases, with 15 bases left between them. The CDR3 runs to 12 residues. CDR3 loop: CARARTSYGYTF. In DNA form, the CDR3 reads TGTGCCCGGGCCCGGACTAGTTATGGCTACACCTTC.

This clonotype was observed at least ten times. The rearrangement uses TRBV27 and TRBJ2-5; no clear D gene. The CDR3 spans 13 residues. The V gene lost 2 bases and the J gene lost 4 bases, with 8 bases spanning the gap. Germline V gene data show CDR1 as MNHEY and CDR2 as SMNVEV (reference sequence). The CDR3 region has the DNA TGTGCCAGCAGTTTAGCACCTTTAGAGACCCAGTACTTC. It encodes CASSLAPLETQYF.

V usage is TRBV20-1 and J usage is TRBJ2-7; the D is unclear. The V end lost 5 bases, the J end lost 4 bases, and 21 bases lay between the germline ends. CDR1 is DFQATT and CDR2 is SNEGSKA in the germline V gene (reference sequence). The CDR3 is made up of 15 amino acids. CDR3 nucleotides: TGCAGTGCTGTCGACGGTCGCAAAAGTGATTACGAGCAGTACTTC. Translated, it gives CSAVDGRKSDYEQYF.

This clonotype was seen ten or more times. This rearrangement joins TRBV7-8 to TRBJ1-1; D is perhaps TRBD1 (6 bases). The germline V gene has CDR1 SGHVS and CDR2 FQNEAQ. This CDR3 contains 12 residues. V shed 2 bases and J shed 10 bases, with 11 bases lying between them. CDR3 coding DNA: TGTGCCAGCAGCTTAATCGCCAGGGGAGCTTTCTTT. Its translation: CASSLIARGAFF.

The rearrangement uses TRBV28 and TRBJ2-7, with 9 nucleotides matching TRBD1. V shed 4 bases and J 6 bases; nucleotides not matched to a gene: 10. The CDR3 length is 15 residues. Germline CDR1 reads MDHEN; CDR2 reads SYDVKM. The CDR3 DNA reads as TGTGCCAGCAGTTCCGCCGGGACAGGGACATTCGAGCAGTACTTC. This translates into CASSSAGTGTFEQYF. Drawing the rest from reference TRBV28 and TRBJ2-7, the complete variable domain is DVKVTQSSRYLVKRTGEKVFLECVQDMDHENMFWYRQDPGLGLRLIYFSYDVKMKEKGDIPEGYSVSREKKERFSLILESASTNQTSMYLCASSSAGTGTFEQYFGPGTRLTVT.